One and the same sample provided the 25 T cell receptor beta chains below, sequenced in a study of blood T cell repertoires in COVID-19. Produced via immunoSEQ multiplex PCR; TCRdb's table is partial and in-frame only. Of 450,000 to 500,000 clones listed, roughly 85% are singletons. The material sequenced was peripheral blood. Source of these receptors: a human donor in a cohort sampled during active COVID-19.

This sequence joins TRBV7-2 and TRBJ2-5; 7 nucleotides align to TRBD2. V lost 1 base to trimming and J lost 3 bases; unmatched junction nucleotides: 11. Germline V gene data show CDR1 as SGHTA and CDR2 as FQGNSA. The CDR3 length is 17 residues. The CDR3 sequence is CASSLVGSGALKETQYF. DNA for the CDR3: TGTGCCAGCAGCTTAGTGGGAAGCGGGGCCCTTAAAGAGACCCAGTACTTC.

The chain is built from TRBV24-1 and TRBJ2-7; D unclear. Trimming pared 4 bases from V and 2 bases from J, leaving 8 bases between. Germline assignment: CDR1 KGHDR and CDR2 SFDVKD. The CDR3 is 13 residues long. CDR3 protein: CATSERDTYEQYF. CDR3 in DNA: TGTGCCACCAGTGAACGAGATACCTACGAGCAGTACTTC.

The chain carries TRBV12-3 or TRBV12-4 and TRBJ2-7; 8 bases are a match to TRBD1. The CDR3 loop spans 13 amino acids. The junction had 2 bases not matched to a gene; V was cut back by 0 bases and J by 7 bases. This CDR3 reads CASSLADREEQYF. The CDR3 nucleotides read TGTGCCAGCAGTTTAGCGGACAGGGAAGAGCAGTACTTC.

This clone came up a few times. This chain joins TRBV18 and TRBJ2-1; no clear D. The CDR3 is 15 amino acids. The V end was cut by 3 bases, the J end by 4 bases, with 13 bases between. Germline-derived CDR1 and CDR2 are KGHSH and LQKENI. CDR3 protein: CASSPLEQKYNEQFF. CDR3 in DNA: TGTGCCAGCTCACCTCTTGAACAGAAGTACAATGAGCAGTTCTTC.

The chain recombines TRBV24-1 with TRBJ2-1, with 7 bases lining up with TRBD2. Trimming took 6 bases from V and 7 from J; bases not matched to a gene: 8. CDR1 is KGHDR and CDR2 is SFDVKD in the germline V gene. This CDR3 region has 14 residues. The CDR3 protein is CATSSSGKKNEQFF. In nucleotides, the CDR3 is TGTGCCACCAGTTCTAGCGGAAAAAAGAATGAGCAGTTCTTC.

V is TRBV10-3 and J is TRBJ2-1, with D perhaps matching TRBD2 (6 bases). CDR3 length equals 14 residues. V lost 7 bases and J 15 bases, leaving 25 bases between the germline ends. CDR1 and CDR2 from the germline V gene are ENHRY and SYGVKD. CDR3 nucleotides: TGTGCCATCACTGGCTCGGCGTTCGGGGGTTCGCCGTTCTTC. Its protein is CAITGSAFGGSPFF.

The rearrangement joins TRBV11-1 to TRBJ2-3, with TRBD2 identical over 9 bases. The CDR3 consists of 16 residues. The germline gives CDR1 SGHAT, CDR2 FQDESV (reference sequence). V was pared by 5 bases and J by 1 base, with 7 bases of the junction left unmatched. This CDR3 reads CASSVIAGVGTDTQYF. The DNA for the CDR3 is TGTGCCAGCAGCGTAATAGCGGGAGTTGGCACAGATACGCAGTATTTT.

V is TRBV29-1 and J is TRBJ2-5; D may be TRBD2 (6 bases). V lost 5 bases and J 5 bases, leaving 15 bases between the germline ends. The CDR3 sequence is 13 residues long. Germline assignment: CDR1 SQVTM and CDR2 ANQGSEA. The CDR3 coding sequence is TGCAGCGTTTCCGAGTGGGGGGACGAGACCCAGTACTTC. It specifies CSVSEWGDETQYF.

The rearrangement uses TRBV7-8 and TRBJ2-7, with D unresolved. Trimming removed 1 base at V and 7 bases at J, with 8 bases between. CDR3 length equals 12 residues. Germline V gene lookup returns CDR1 SGHVS and CDR2 FQNEAQ. The CDR3 region has the DNA TGTGCCAGCAGCTTAGTATCCAGGGAGCAGTACTTC. It encodes CASSLVSREQYF.

The chain links TRBV28 to TRBJ2-7; 9 bases map to TRBD1. CDR3 size: 15 residues. Germline CDR1 MDHEN, CDR2 SYDVKM. J gave up 2 bases and V 3 bases, and 5 bases lay outside the gene matches. Here the CDR3 reads CASSFEDRGTYEQYF. The CDR3 coding sequence is TGTGCCAGCAGTTTTGAGGACAGGGGTACCTACGAGCAGTACTTC. Based on the CDR3 plus reference TRBV28 and TRBJ2-7, the full variable domain is DVKVTQSSRYLVKRTGEKVFLECVQDMDHENMFWYRQDPGLGLRLIYFSYDVKMKEKGDIPEGYSVSREKKERFSLILESASTNQTSMYLCASSFEDRGTYEQYFGPGTRLTVT.

V is TRBV6-6 and J is TRBJ2-7, with 11 positions matching TRBD2. The CDR3 runs to 16 residues. The V gene end was trimmed by 6 bases and the J gene end by 3 bases; junction bases not matched to a gene: 10. The germline V gene has CDR1 MNHNY and CDR2 SVGAGI (reference sequence). CDR3 sequence (DNA): TGTGCCAGCAGAACCTCTAGCGGGAGGTTTAACTACGAGCAGTACTTC. Amino acids: CASRTSSGRFNYEQYF.

The chain links TRBV7-2 to TRBJ2-7, with TRBD1 as a possible D gene (5 bases). This CDR3 is 15 amino acids long. V was trimmed by 3 bases and J by 9 bases, leaving 21 bases between them. Germline V lookup: CDR1 SGHTA, CDR2 FQGNSA. The CDR3 DNA reads TGTGCCAGCAGCTTCTCAACAGGCTCATCTTGGGGGCAGTACTTC. Its translation: CASSFSTGSSWGQYF.

CDR3 nucleotide sequence: TGTGCCAGCAGCCAAACCCGACAGGGAACAACTAATGAAAAACTGTTTTTT. Protein product: CASSQTRQGTTNEKLFF. The chain joins TRBV28 to TRBJ1-4; 7 bases map to TRBD1. The CDR3 contains 17 residues. The germline CDR1 and CDR2 sequences are MDHEN and SYDVKM. Trimming took 6 bases from V and 0 from J; bases not matched to a gene: 10. The full variable domain, completed using reference TRBV28 and TRBJ1-4, is DVKVTQSSRYLVKRTGEKVFLECVQDMDHENMFWYRQDPGLGLRLIYFSYDVKMKEKGDIPEGYSVSREKKERFSLILESASTNQTSMYLCASSQTRQGTTNEKLFFGSGTQLSVL.

The rearrangement joins TRBV5-6 to TRBJ2-2; 8 bases are a match to TRBD1. The CDR3 is 15 residues long. Trimming removed 2 bases from V and 5 bases from J; junction bases left unmatched: 5. Germline lookup yields CDR1 SGHDT and CDR2 YYEEEE. CDR3 in amino acids: CASSFHRGRTGELFF. In DNA, the CDR3 is TGTGCCAGCAGCTTCCACAGGGGGAGGACCGGGGAGCTGTTTTTT.

This clone was detected only a few times. The chain has TRBV9 and TRBJ2-2; TRBD2 might be the D (6 bases). CDR3 length: 17 amino acids. Looked up from germline, CDR1 is SGDLS and CDR2 is YYNGEE. V was shortened by 0 bases and J by 0 bases, with 12 bases between the two germline ends. CDR3 residues: CASSVAGGVANTGELFF. CDR3 sequence (DNA): TGTGCCAGCAGCGTAGCGGGCGGGGTCGCGAACACCGGGGAGCTGTTTTTT.

In regard to this clone: Different DNA sequences within this sample yield the same CDR3. The chain is built from TRBV7-2 and TRBJ1-5; TRBD1 matches at 7 bases. V shed 5 bases and J 4 bases; nucleotides not matched to a gene: 8. The CDR3 has 15 residues. CDR1 is SGHTA and CDR2 is FQGNSA in the germline V gene. This CDR3 reads CASSLGGGGNQPQHF. In DNA, the CDR3 is TGTGCCAGCAGCCTAGGAGGGGGCGGGAATCAGCCCCAGCATTTT.

V is TRBV19 and J is TRBJ1-3; D is perhaps TRBD1 (5 bases). V gave up 3 bases and J gave up 0 bases, with 9 bases separating them. CDR1 LNHDA and CDR2 SQIVND come from the germline V gene (reference sequence). CDR3 length equals 15 residues. CDR3 amino acids: CASSIPRVSGNTIYF. The CDR3 DNA sequence: TGTGCCAGTAGTATTCCCAGGGTCTCTGGAAACACCATATATTTT.

The chain recombines TRBV4-2 with TRBJ2-1; 12 nucleotides align to TRBD2. The germline CDR1 and CDR2 sequences are LGHNA and YNFKEQ. V lost 4 bases and J lost 7; bases outside the gene matches: 5. The CDR3 extends over 15 amino acids. The CDR3 loop reads CASSPTSGSGNEQFF. As DNA, the CDR3 is TGTGCCAGCAGCCCGACTAGCGGGAGTGGTAATGAGCAGTTCTTC.

The sample holds one count of this clone. V is TRBV19 and J is TRBJ1-2; D remains unclear. CDR1 is LNHDA and CDR2 is SQIVND in the germline V gene (reference sequence). V was trimmed by 0 bases and J by 14 bases, leaving 16 bases between them. This CDR3 is 13 amino acids long. CDR3 region: CASSIDSLNRRTF. The CDR3 DNA sequence: TGTGCCAGTAGTATAGATTCCCTAAACAGAAGGACCTTC.

The CDR3 region has the DNA TGCGCCAGCGGGACAGGGGGCCTTGGAAACACCATATATTTT. Its translation: CASGTGGLGNTIYF. The chain links TRBV5-1 to TRBJ1-3; 12 bases are a match to TRBD1. V lost 7 bases to trimming and J lost 3 bases; unmatched junction nucleotides: 2. There are 14 residues in the CDR3. Germline V gene data show CDR1 as SGHRS and CDR2 as YFSETQ.

The rearrangement links TRBV12-3 or TRBV12-4 to TRBJ2-7; perhaps TRBD2 as D (5 bases). Trimming removed 1 base from V and 3 bases from J, with 7 bases in between. The CDR3 contains 13 residues. The CDR3 bases are TGTGCCAGCAGTTTAGGACTAAACTACGAGCAGTACTTC. This translates into CASSLGLNYEQYF.

The chain employs TRBV19 and TRBJ1-2, with TRBD1 identical over 9 bases. The CDR3 contains 13 residues. V gave up 5 bases and J gave up 6 bases; unmatched junction bases: 4. Germline-derived CDR1 and CDR2 are LNHDA and SQIVND (reference sequence). CDR3 region: CASSLQGANGYTF. The CDR3 region has the DNA TGTGCCAGTAGTCTACAGGGGGCAAATGGCTACACCTTC.

The chain's CDR3 is CAWSVAGMNTEAFF. As DNA, the CDR3 is TGTGCCTGGAGTGTAGCGGGAATGAACACTGAAGCTTTCTTT. V usage is TRBV30 and J usage is TRBJ1-1, with D unresolved. In germline, CDR1 is GTSNPN, CDR2 SVGIG (reference sequence). The V and J ends lost 0 bases and 0 bases respectively, with 8 bases between them. CDR3 size: 14 residues.

The rearrangement links TRBV11-2 to TRBJ2-7, with 9 bases that match TRBD1. The CDR3 spans 15 residues. Germline V lookup: CDR1 SGHAT, CDR2 FQNNGV. V shed 3 bases, J shed 6 bases, and the junction held 9 bases outside the gene matches. The CDR3, as DNA: TGTGCCAGCAGCTTTGGGACAGGGACTTTAGGCGAGCAGTACTTC. Translating it yields CASSFGTGTLGEQYF.

The rearrangement uses TRBV18 and TRBJ2-7; 8 nucleotides align to TRBD2. The CDR3 loop spans 14 amino acids. Germline V gene sequence: CDR1 KGHSH, CDR2 LQKENI. Losses at the gene ends were 3 bases for V and 4 bases for J; bases not matched to a gene: 5. CDR3 region: CASSPGTRQYEQYF. CDR3 coding DNA: TGTGCCAGCTCACCTGGGACTAGGCAATACGAGCAGTACTTC.